These 15 T cell receptor beta chains share one sample of origin, sequenced in a study of technical replicates of blood from a handful of donors. Measured with immunoSEQ multiplex PCR; TCRdb has only the in-frame clones, and not every one. This table holds about 76,000 clones, roughly 96% found once. The sample consisted of T cells isolated from PBMCs. The receptors come from a human donor in good health.

V usage is TRBV6-6 and J usage is TRBJ2-1; D might be TRBD1 (5 bases). Trimming pared 2 bases from V and 3 bases from J, leaving 14 bases between. Germline V lookup: CDR1 MNHNY, CDR2 SVGAGI (reference sequence). The CDR3 spans 16 residues. The CDR3 spells CASSYGAARDYNEQFF. CDR3 coding DNA: TGTGCCAGCAGTTACGGGGCGGCTCGAGACTACAATGAGCAGTTCTTC.

The gene calls are TRBV6-5 and TRBJ1-5; D may be TRBD1 (6 bases). Trimming cost V 5 bases and J 3 bases, with 8 bases left between them. Germline lookup yields CDR1 MNHEY and CDR2 SVGAGI. CDR3 length equals 13 residues. CDR3 sequence (DNA): TGTGCCAGCAGTCACAGGGACAATCAGCCCCAGCATTTT. Translated, it gives CASSHRDNQPQHF.

The chain employs TRBV28 and TRBJ1-1, with D maybe TRBD1 (5 bases). The CDR3 spans 11 residues. CDR1 MDHEN and CDR2 SYDVKM come from the germline V gene. V shed 6 bases and J shed 5 bases, with 7 bases lying between them. The CDR3 spells CASRGQTEAFF. The DNA for the CDR3 is TGTGCCAGCAGGGGGCAGACTGAAGCTTTCTTT.

This chain connects TRBV5-1 to TRBJ2-1, with 9 bases aligning to TRBD1. Looked up from germline, CDR1 is SGHRS and CDR2 is YFSETQ. This CDR3 contains 18 residues. V trimming: 0 bases; J trimming: 4 bases; junction bases outside the gene matches: 11. CDR3: CASSLGVGGTGLYNEQFF. The CDR3 DNA follows: TGCGCCAGCAGCTTGGGGGTTGGCGGGACAGGGCTGTACAATGAGCAGTTCTTC.

V is TRBV29-1 and J is TRBJ2-7; no clear D gene. Trimming left V 6 bases short and J 0 bases short, with 12 bases between. Per germline, CDR1 SQVTM and CDR2 ANQGSEA. This CDR3 region has 13 residues. The CDR3 region has the DNA TGCAGCGTGGCGGTTGAGAGCTCCTACGAGCAGTACTTC. Encoded protein: CSVAVESSYEQYF.

The chain uses TRBV7-2 and TRBJ2-1, with TRBD2 identical over 10 bases. Losses at the gene ends were 1 base for V and 6 bases for J; bases not matched to a gene: 3. The germline V gene encodes CDR1 SGHTA and CDR2 FQGNSA. The CDR3 consists of 15 residues. In DNA, the CDR3 is TGTGCCAGCAGCTTAGTTAGCGGGGGGTTCAATGAGCAGTTCTTC. Translation gives CASSLVSGGFNEQFF. Variable domain in full (rest from reference TRBV7-2 and TRBJ2-1): GAGVSQSPSNKVTEKGKDVELRCDPISGHTALYWYRQSLGQGLEFLIYFQGNSAPDKSGLPSDRFSAERTGGSVSTLTIQRTQQEDSAVYLCASSLVSGGFNEQFFGPGTRLTVL.

In this sample, this clone turned up a few times. CDR3 region: CASSSITEAFF. The CDR3 DNA sequence: TGTGCCAGCAGTTCCATCACTGAAGCTTTCTTT. The chain links TRBV28 to TRBJ1-1; D remains unclear. V was trimmed by 4 bases and J by 4 bases, leaving 4 bases between them. The CDR3 has 11 residues. Germline-derived CDR1 and CDR2 are MDHEN and SYDVKM.

This rearrangement joins TRBV6-5 to TRBJ2-7; 9 nucleotides align to TRBD1. V gave up 4 bases and J gave up 0 bases; unmatched junction bases: 7. The CDR3 length is 16 residues. The germline V gene has CDR1 MNHEY and CDR2 SVGAGI. CDR3 DNA sequence: TGTGCCAGCAGTTGGGGGACAGGGTTTAACTCCTACGAGCAGTACTTC. Translation gives CASSWGTGFNSYEQYF.

The chain couples TRBV7-9 to TRBJ2-1; TRBD1 matches at 7 bases. The germline V gene has CDR1 SEHNR and CDR2 FQNEAQ (reference sequence). V trimming: 2 bases; J trimming: 0 bases; junction bases outside the gene matches: 4. The CDR3 has 16 residues. CDR3 bases: TGTGCCAGCAGCTTACACGGGACAGCCTCCTACAATGAGCAGTTCTTC. Its translation is CASSLHGTASYNEQFF.

The chain is built from TRBV10-3 and TRBJ2-1; TRBD1 agrees at 7 bases. The CDR3 has 11 residues. Unmatched junction bases numbered 6, after V lost 11 bases and J lost 8 bases. Germline assignment: CDR1 ENHRY and CDR2 SYGVKD. CDR3 coding DNA: TGTGCCCACAGGGGCAAGGATGAGCAGTTCTTC. Amino acids: CAHRGKDEQFF.

This chain connects TRBV5-4 to TRBJ2-3; 11 bases match TRBD2. From germline, CDR1 is SGHNT and CDR2 YYREEE (reference sequence). CDR3 length: 15 residues. V dropped 5 bases and J dropped 2; count of bases not matched to a gene: 4. In nucleotides, the CDR3 is TGTGCCAGCAGTGTAGCGGGGGGGTCCACAGATACGCAGTATTTT. Translated, it gives CASSVAGGSTDTQYF.

V usage is TRBV10-3 and J usage is TRBJ2-5; 8 bases align to TRBD1. This CDR3 is 16 amino acids long. The germline CDR1 and CDR2 sequences are ENHRY and SYGVKD. V lost 1 base to trimming and J lost 2 bases; unmatched junction nucleotides: 6. The CDR3 bases are TGTGCCATCAGTGAGTTCCGGACAGGGACTCAAGAGACCCAGTACTTC. It is translated as CAISEFRTGTQETQYF.

V usage is TRBV6-6 and J usage is TRBJ2-7; TRBD1 matches 9 bases. Germline V lookup: CDR1 MNHNY, CDR2 SVGAGI (reference sequence). The CDR3 covers 14 residues. V trimming: 6 bases; J trimming: 5 bases; junction bases outside the gene matches: 8. The CDR3 nucleotides are TGTGCCAGCAGACTCGGACAGGGGATCAACGAGCAGTACTTC. This gives the protein CASRLGQGINEQYF.

The V gene is TRBV7-9, the J gene TRBJ1-1; TRBD1 aligns across 10 bases. CDR1 and CDR2 (germline): SEHNR, FQNEAQ (reference sequence). The junction had 5 bases not matched to a gene; V was cut back by 5 bases and J by 5 bases. The CDR3 sequence is 14 residues long. CDR3 DNA: TGTGCCAGCAGCCCGCGACAGGGGGCGACTGAAGCTTTCTTT. Translated: CASSPRQGATEAFF.

The chain couples TRBV4-1 to TRBJ1-1, with D perhaps TRBD1 (6 bases). The CDR3 extends over 14 amino acids. Trimming removed 5 bases from V and 2 bases from J, with 12 bases in between. The germline gives CDR1 MGHRA, CDR2 YSYEKL. For the CDR3, the DNA is TGCGCCAGCAGCGCCTCGGACAGCAACACTGAAGCTTTCTTT. This encodes CASSASDSNTEAFF.